Listed here are 21 T cell receptor beta chains from one sample, sequenced in a study of blood T cell repertoires in COVID-19. The repertoire was sequenced with immunoSEQ multiplex PCR; TCRdb's copy has only in-frame clones and lacks some. In the table there are 90,000 to 150,000 clones, just over 70% of which are singletons. Input material: peripheral blood. The receptors derive from a human donor with acute or convalescent COVID-19. The donor label of this sample is uncertain.

The chain employs TRBV6-5 and TRBJ1-2; D is perhaps TRBD1 (6 bases). CDR1 MNHEY and CDR2 SVGAGI come from the germline V gene. The length of the CDR3 is 15 residues. V lost 5 bases to trimming and J lost 4 bases, with 17 bases between them. CDR3 sequence: CASSTPRGIGYGYTF. The CDR3, as DNA: TGTGCCAGCAGTACTCCCAGGGGAATTGGCTATGGCTACACCTTC.

The genes are TRBV2 and TRBJ1-2, with a weak D call TRBD1 (6 bases). CDR1 and CDR2 (germline): SNHLY, FYNNEI. Between the trimmed V and J ends, which lost 3 bases and 8 bases, there was a span of 10 bases. This CDR3 has 12 residues. The CDR3 DNA reads as TGTGCCAGCAGTGATCGGACAGACGGCTACACCTTC. This gives the protein CASSDRTDGYTF.

This clone was counted at least ten times. The J gene is TRBJ1-6, the V gene TRBV10-3; D unclear. V lost 4 bases and J lost 9, with 10 bases in between. This CDR3 is 13 amino acids long. Germline lookup yields CDR1 ENHRY and CDR2 SYGVKD. DNA of the CDR3: TGTGCCATCAGTGCCAGTATCAGTTCACCCCTCCACTTT. It encodes CAISASISSPLHF.

This clone was observed a few times. The chain employs TRBV7-9 and TRBJ2-1; the match to TRBD2 covers 8 bases. CDR1 SEHNR and CDR2 FQNEAQ come from the germline V gene (reference sequence). The CDR3 totals 14 residues. Losses at the gene ends were 8 bases for V and 8 bases for J; bases not matched to a gene: 11. DNA of the CDR3: TGTGCCAGCGTACCCGGGACTAGGACTCATGAGCAGTTCTTC. Translating it yields CASVPGTRTHEQFF.

This chain connects TRBV29-1 to TRBJ1-3; D perhaps matches TRBD1 (5 bases). The CDR3 sequence is 12 residues long. Trimming shortened V by 8 bases and J by 2 bases, and 10 bases separated the two germline ends. Germline values: CDR1 SQVTM, CDR2 ANQGSEA. CDR3 sequence: CSTPGPGNTIYF. The CDR3, as DNA: TGCAGCACCCCAGGGCCTGGAAACACCATATATTTT. The full variable domain, with the rest looked up from reference TRBV29-1 and TRBJ1-3, is SAVISQKPSRDICQRGTSLTIQCQVDSQVTMMFWYRQQPGQSLTLIATANQGSEATYESGFVIDKFPISRPNLTFSTLTVSNMSPEDSSIYLCSTPGPGNTIYFGEGSWLTVV.

This clone was picked up a small number of times. This chain links TRBV27 with TRBJ2-5; the match to TRBD1 covers 11 bases. Germline trimming cut 3 bases from V and 5 bases from J; bases unmatched to any gene: 8. Germline-derived CDR1 and CDR2 are MNHEY and SMNVEV (reference sequence). CDR3 length: 16 residues. The CDR3 spells CASSFGTGGFRETQYF. CDR3 nucleotides: TGTGCCAGCAGTTTTGGGACAGGGGGTTTCAGGGAGACCCAGTACTTC.

The chain couples TRBV7-9 to TRBJ2-5; 8 bases map to TRBD1. CDR3 length: 14 residues. The ends lost 4 bases at V and 5 bases at J; junction bases unmatched: 6. The germline gives CDR1 SEHNR, CDR2 FQNEAQ (reference sequence). The CDR3: CASSSGTGSETQYF. DNA of the CDR3: TGTGCCAGCAGCTCGGGGACAGGCTCGGAGACCCAGTACTTC. Supplemented by reference TRBV7-9 and TRBJ2-5, the full variable domain reads DTGVSQNPRHKITKRGQNVTFRCDPISEHNRLYWYRQTLGQGPEFLTYFQNEAQLEKSRLLSDRFSAERPKGSFSTLEIQRTEQGDSAMYLCASSSGTGSETQYFGPGTRLLVL.

This chain uses TRBV2 with TRBJ1-5; 8 bases map to TRBD1. Germline-derived CDR1 and CDR2 are SNHLY and FYNNEI. V shed 2 bases, J shed 16 bases, and the junction held 13 bases outside the gene matches. The CDR3 spans 14 residues. CDR3 DNA: TGTGCCAGCAGTGAAAGGGTAATGACAGGGGTCGCCCATTTT. Protein: CASSERVMTGVAHF.

CDR3 loop: CASSHTGISRYGYTF. The CDR3 DNA reads TGTGCCAGCAGCCATACAGGGATCTCTCGGTATGGCTACACCTTC. This chain connects TRBV7-9 to TRBJ1-2, with TRBD1 as a possible D gene (6 bases). The V and J ends lost 5 bases and 5 bases respectively, with 18 bases between them. Germline V gives CDR1 SEHNR, CDR2 FQNEAQ (reference sequence). The CDR3 is made up of 15 amino acids.

This clone was picked up a small number of times. V usage is TRBV10-1 and J usage is TRBJ2-1, with 8 bases that match TRBD1. J gave up 9 bases and V 5 bases, and 12 bases lay outside the gene matches. Germline V gene lookup returns CDR1 WNHNN and CDR2 SYGVQD (reference sequence). The CDR3 runs to 15 residues. CDR3: CASSFTGTGHSEQFF. CDR3 coding DNA: TGCGCCAGCAGTTTTACGGGGACAGGCCATAGTGAGCAGTTCTTC.

There are a few counts of this clone. The genes are TRBV11-2 and TRBJ2-3; 12 bases line up with TRBD1. Germline-derived CDR1 and CDR2 are SGHAT and FQNNGV. After removal of 4 bases from V and 2 bases from J, the junction contained 13 bases not matched to a gene. This CDR3 spans 19 amino acids. CDR3: CASSSPRPWDRGLTDTQYF. CDR3 in DNA: TGTGCCAGCAGCTCCCCCCGGCCTTGGGACAGGGGGCTCACAGATACGCAGTATTTT.

The V call is TRBV6-5, the J call TRBJ2-7, with D uncertain. Germline V CDR1 and CDR2: MNHEY, SVGAGI. The ends were cut back, 2 bases at V and 0 bases at J, with 11 bases in the middle. This CDR3 is 15 amino acids long. The CDR3 region has the DNA TGTGCCAGCAGTTACGGCGGTGCCGGCTCCTACGAGCAGTACTTC. Its protein product is CASSYGGAGSYEQYF.

This chain joins TRBV3-1 (or the pseudogene TRBV3-2) and TRBJ2-7; D call uncertain. CDR1 is LGHDT, CDR2 YNNKEL, per germline (reference sequence). V lost 0 bases and J lost 9, with 18 bases in between. CDR3 length equals 15 residues. CDR3 amino acids: CASSQDNVGQRAQYF. For the CDR3, the DNA is TGTGCCAGCAGCCAAGATAATGTCGGTCAGCGCGCGCAGTACTTC.

V gene TRBV27 combines with J gene TRBJ1-5, with unresolved D. Germline lookup yields CDR1 MNHEY and CDR2 SMNVEV (reference sequence). The CDR3 contains 15 residues. V was shortened by 3 bases and J by 0 bases, with 9 bases between the two germline ends. CDR3 protein: CASSLAGASNQPQHF. The CDR3 region has the DNA TGTGCCAGCAGTTTGGCGGGTGCTAGCAATCAGCCCCAGCATTTT.

This clone has more than one count but fewer than ten. The V and J genes are TRBV2 and TRBJ2-7; D uncertain. The V end was cut by 1 base, the J end by 6 bases, with 10 bases between. Germline V gene lookup returns CDR1 SNHLY and CDR2 FYNNEI. This CDR3 region has 13 residues. CDR3 in amino acids: CASSEVELPEQYF. The CDR3 region has the DNA TGTGCCAGCAGTGAAGTTGAACTGCCCGAGCAGTACTTC.

This chain links TRBV2 with TRBJ2-4, with D perhaps TRBD1 (6 bases). Germline CDR1 SNHLY, CDR2 FYNNEI. V lost 2 bases and J 9 bases, leaving 11 bases between the germline ends. This CDR3 contains 13 residues. The chain's CDR3 is CASSETGLGIQYF. Here the CDR3 DNA reads TGTGCCAGCAGTGAAACAGGGTTGGGCATTCAGTACTTC.

The table lists this clone with a few counts. The chain recombines TRBV3-1 (or the pseudogene TRBV3-2) with TRBJ1-3; D may be TRBD1 (5 bases). Germline CDR1 reads LGHDT; CDR2 reads YNNKEL (reference sequence). Trimming stripped 0 bases from V and 4 bases from J, with 19 bases between. The CDR3 has 18 residues. The CDR3 region has the DNA TGTGCCAGCAGCCAAGAACTACCTGCGGGGCATATCGGAAACACCATATATTTT. Amino acid sequence: CASSQELPAGHIGNTIYF.

The chain joins TRBV4-1 to TRBJ1-6; D ambiguous. This CDR3 is built from 15 residues. Looked up from germline, CDR1 is MGHRA and CDR2 is YSYEKL. V was shortened by 2 bases and J by 6 bases, with 11 bases between the two germline ends. CDR3 protein: CASSQLYIPNSPLHF. CDR3 DNA sequence: TGCGCCAGCAGCCAACTATATATCCCTAATTCACCCCTCCACTTT.

A few counts support this clone. The chain joins TRBV12-3 or TRBV12-4 to TRBJ1-6; 8 bases are a match to TRBD1. V shed 5 bases and J 16 bases; nucleotides not matched to a gene: 4. CDR3 size: 11 residues. This chain's CDR3 is CASSNRDRLHF. The DNA for the CDR3 is TGTGCCAGCAGTAACCGGGACAGGCTCCACTTT.

The J gene is TRBJ1-2, the V gene TRBV7-9, with D possibly being TRBD1 (5 bases). CDR3 length: 15 amino acids. The V and J ends lost 5 bases and 4 bases respectively, with 17 bases between them. Germline CDR1 SEHNR, CDR2 FQNEAQ (reference sequence). The CDR3 is CASSADIGLTYGYTF. As DNA, the CDR3 is TGTGCCAGCAGCGCGGACATTGGGCTAACCTATGGCTACACCTTC. Full variable domain (rest looked up from reference TRBV7-9 and TRBJ1-2): DTGVSQNPRHKITKRGQNVTFRCDPISEHNRLYWYRQTLGQGPEFLTYFQNEAQLEKSRLLSDRFSAERPKGSFSTLEIQRTEQGDSAMYLCASSADIGLTYGYTFGSGTRLTVV.

The chain uses TRBV4-1 and TRBJ2-7; D remains ambiguous. Germline V gene data show CDR1 as MGHRA and CDR2 as YSYEKL. V gave up 0 bases and J gave up 2 bases, with 17 bases separating them. The length of the CDR3 is 17 residues. DNA of the CDR3: TGCGCCAGCAGCCAAGAAAGTTGGGCAGACCGAGCCTACGAGCAGTACTTC. It translates to CASSQESWADRAYEQYF.